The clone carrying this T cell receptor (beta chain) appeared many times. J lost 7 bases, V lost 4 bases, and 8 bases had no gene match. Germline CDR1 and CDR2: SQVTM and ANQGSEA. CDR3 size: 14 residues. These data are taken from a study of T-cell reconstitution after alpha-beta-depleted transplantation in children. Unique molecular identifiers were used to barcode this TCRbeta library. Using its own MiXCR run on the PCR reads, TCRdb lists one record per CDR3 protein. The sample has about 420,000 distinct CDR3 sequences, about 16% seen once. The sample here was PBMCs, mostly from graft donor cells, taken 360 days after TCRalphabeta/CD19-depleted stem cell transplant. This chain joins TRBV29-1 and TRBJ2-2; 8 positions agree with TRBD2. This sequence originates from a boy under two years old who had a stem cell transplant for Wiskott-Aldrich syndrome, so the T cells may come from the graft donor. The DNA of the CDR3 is TGCAGCGTTGCTGGGACTAGTCATGGCGGGGAGCTGTTTTTT. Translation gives CSVAGTSHGGELFF.